The 25 T cell receptor beta chains presented below share a single source sample, sequenced in a study of shared clonotypes between healthy human individuals. Repertoires were generated with immunoSEQ multiplex PCR, while TCRdb's copy carries only in-frame clones and drops some. This table has 2 million to 2.5 million clones, 80% to 95% appearing once. Specimen: naive CD4+ T cells from PBMCs. Subset denoted: CD45RA+ positively selected. These receptors were collected from a man younger than 35 in good health. Some clones in this sample may be carry-over from other donors' samples.

The rearrangement joins TRBV11-2 to TRBJ1-1; D unresolved. Germline lookup yields CDR1 SGHAT and CDR2 FQNNGV. The CDR3 sequence is 13 residues long. Trimming left V 0 bases short and J 6 bases short, with 8 bases between. CDR3 nucleotides: TGTGCCAGCAGCTTAGACCGGAGGGCTGAAGCTTTCTTT. Translation gives CASSLDRRAEAFF.

The V gene is TRBV28, the J gene TRBJ2-3, with 11 bases matching TRBD2. The V gene's germline CDR1 is MDHEN and CDR2 SYDVKM. CDR3 length equals 15 residues. The ends lost 7 bases at V and 3 bases at J; junction bases unmatched: 6. CDR3 in DNA: TGTGCCAGCAACCTCCTAGCGGGAGGAACAGATACGCAGTATTTT. Amino acid sequence: CASNLLAGGTDTQYF.

The rearrangement joins TRBV5-1 to TRBJ1-2; the D gene is possibly TRBD1 (6 bases). V was trimmed by 0 bases and J by 8 bases, leaving 20 bases between them. This CDR3 spans 16 amino acids. Germline lookup yields CDR1 SGHRS and CDR2 YFSETQ. The CDR3 DNA reads as TGCGCCAGCAGCTTGGATCAGGGGCCCCGATTGGGGGGCTACACCTTC. It specifies CASSLDQGPRLGGYTF.

The chain is built from TRBV7-2 and TRBJ2-7; D may match TRBD1 or TRBD2 (5 bases each). CDR1 is SGHTA and CDR2 is FQGNSA in the germline V gene. The CDR3 has 14 residues. V lost 2 bases and J 7 bases, leaving 15 bases between the germline ends. The CDR3 protein is CASSLYGAEGEQYF. As DNA, the CDR3 is TGTGCCAGCAGCTTATACGGGGCCGAAGGAGAGCAGTACTTC.

In DNA, the CDR3 is TGTGCCAGCAGTTCCCGGGACCACTATGGCTACACCTTC. Translation: CASSSRDHYGYTF. The rearrangement uses TRBV6-6 and TRBJ1-2; D may be TRBD1 (5 bases). With 4 bases removed from V and 3 bases from J, the gap between germline ends came to 9 bases. The CDR3 consists of 13 residues. Germline values: CDR1 MNHNY, CDR2 SVGAGI (reference sequence).

The rearrangement joins TRBV5-4 to TRBJ2-1; 9 nucleotides match TRBD1. Losses at the gene ends were 3 bases for V and 8 bases for J; bases not matched to a gene: 3. Per germline, CDR1 SGHNT and CDR2 YYREEE (reference sequence). This CDR3 has 13 amino acids. CDR3 amino acids: CASSSRQGDEQFF. The CDR3 DNA reads TGTGCCAGCAGCTCAAGACAGGGGGATGAGCAGTTCTTC.

This clone was seen a single time. The chain carries TRBV7-8 and TRBJ1-1; D gene uncertain. This CDR3 spans 14 amino acids. The germline V gene has CDR1 SGHVS and CDR2 FQNEAQ. Trimming took 1 base from V and 1 from J, leaving 7 bases between them. The CDR3 region is CASSLVQTNTEAFF. The DNA for the CDR3 is TGTGCCAGCAGCTTAGTACAGACGAACACTGAAGCTTTCTTT. Supplemented by reference TRBV7-8 and TRBJ1-1, the full variable domain reads GAGVSQSPRYKVAKRGQDVALRCDPISGHVSLFWYQQALGQGPEFLTYFQNEAQLDKSGLPSDRFFAERPEGSVSTLKIQRTQQEDSAVYLCASSLVQTNTEAFFGQGTRLTVV.

A single count supports this clone. The rearrangement links TRBV4-1 to TRBJ1-5; maybe TRBD1 (5 bases). Germline lookup yields CDR1 MGHRA and CDR2 YSYEKL. The V end lost 0 bases, the J end lost 7 bases, and 13 bases lay between the germline ends. The CDR3 contains 15 residues. The CDR3 coding sequence is TGCGCCAGCAGCCAAGACAGGGAGGGAACCCAGCCCCAGCATTTT. It codes for CASSQDREGTQPQHF.

As regards this clone: Other nucleotide sequences in the sample specify the same CDR3. This chain uses TRBV18 with TRBJ1-1, with unresolved D. Trimming stripped 3 bases from V and 0 bases from J, with 8 bases between. This CDR3 has 14 residues. The germline V gene encodes CDR1 KGHSH and CDR2 LQKENI. CDR3 amino acids: CASSPSAMNTEAFF. CDR3 nucleotide sequence: TGTGCCAGCTCACCGTCGGCAATGAACACTGAAGCTTTCTTT.

The chain has TRBV7-3 and TRBJ2-2; 10 positions match TRBD2. Trimming at V came to 5 bases and at J to 3 bases, leaving 3 bases not matched to a gene. The germline CDR1 and CDR2 sequences are SGHTA and FQGTGA. CDR3 length: 15 amino acids. CDR3 nucleotides: TGTGCCAGCAGCCATGGACTAGCGGACACCGGGGAGCTGTTTTTT. As protein: CASSHGLADTGELFF.

The chain carries TRBV6-6 and TRBJ2-5; either TRBD1 or TRBD2 may fit D (6 bases each). Matching the DNA end better, TRBJ2-7 makes the J call doubtful. Germline values: CDR1 MNHNY, CDR2 SVGAGI (reference sequence). The CDR3 has 14 amino acids. The CDR3 sequence: CASRYGGQAYEQYF. CDR3 nucleotides: TGTGCCAGCAGATACGGGGGACAAGCCTACGAGCAGTACTTC.

The V gene is TRBV19, the J gene TRBJ2-7; 9 bases match TRBD1. This CDR3 is 15 amino acids long. Germline CDR1 LNHDA, CDR2 SQIVND (reference sequence). The trim removed 5 bases at V and 8 bases at J, leaving 13 bases unmatched. In DNA, the CDR3 is TGTGCCAGTAGTGTGGGGACCGGGACAGGGTTAAAGCAGTACTTC. Translated, it gives CASSVGTGTGLKQYF. Together with reference TRBV19 and TRBJ2-7, the CDR3 gives the full variable domain: DGGITQSPKYLFRKEGQNVTLSCEQNLNHDAMYWYRQDPGQGLRLIYYSQIVNDFQKGDIAEGYSVSREKKESFPLTVTSAQKNPTAFYLCASSVGTGTGLKQYFGPGTRLTVT.

This sequence joins TRBV1 and TRBJ2-7; TRBD2 is the table's D call, not checked against the DNA. TRBV1 is flagged as a pseudogene. This CDR3 spans 15 amino acids. In DNA form, the CDR3 reads TGCACCAGCAGCCCTCCAGTAGCGGGCCTGGGGGAGCAGTACTTC. Its protein product is CTSSPPVAGLGEQYF.

This rearrangement joins TRBV15 to TRBJ1-2; TRBD1 might be the D (6 bases). The germline CDR1 and CDR2 sequences are LNHNV and YYDKDF (reference sequence). Trimming took 7 bases from V and 10 from J, leaving 22 bases between them. The CDR3 has 14 amino acids. CDR3: CATMLMGSGAYYTF. The CDR3 DNA reads as TGTGCCACCATGCTTATGGGGTCGGGGGCCTACTACACCTTC. Supplemented by reference TRBV15 and TRBJ1-2, the full variable domain reads DAMVIQNPRYQVTQFGKPVTLSCSQTLNHNVMYWYQQKSSQAPKLLFHYYDKDFNNEADTPDNFQSRRPNTSFCFLDIRSPGLGDTAMYLCATMLMGSGAYYTFGSGTRLTVV.

The V and J genes are TRBV11-1 and TRBJ2-5; perhaps TRBD1 as D (6 bases). The V gene lost 5 bases and the J gene lost 3 bases, with 13 bases spanning the gap. CDR3 size: 14 residues. Germline V gives CDR1 SGHAT, CDR2 FQDESV (reference sequence). CDR3 nucleotide sequence: TGTGCCAGCAGCCAACAGGGTCAAAAAGAGACCCAGTACTTC. This translates into CASSQQGQKETQYF. The whole variable domain, filled in from reference TRBV11-1 and TRBJ2-5, reads EAEVAQSPRYKITEKSQAVAFWCDPISGHATLYWYRQILGQGPELLVQFQDESVVDDSQLPKDRFSAERLKGVDSTLKIQPAELGDSAMYLCASSQQGQKETQYFGPGTRLLVL.

The chain combines TRBV5-1 with TRBJ2-1, with a tentative D call TRBD1 (6 bases). V lost 1 base and J 5 bases, leaving 13 bases between the germline ends. Germline lookup yields CDR1 SGHRS and CDR2 YFSETQ. CDR3 length: 15 residues. The DNA for the CDR3 is TGCGCCAGCAGCTTGCTGGGGGCTGGAAACAATGAGCAGTTCTTC. Amino acids: CASSLLGAGNNEQFF.

This chain uses TRBV5-1 with TRBJ1-3, with 9 bases that match TRBD1. Germline CDR1 SGHRS, CDR2 YFSETQ. V gave up 4 bases and J gave up 2 bases; unmatched junction bases: 4. The CDR3 loop spans 15 amino acids. The CDR3 coding sequence is TGCGCCAGCAGCGTAAGACAGGGGGCTGGAAACACCATATATTTT. This encodes CASSVRQGAGNTIYF.

The chain has TRBV5-1 and TRBJ2-5; TRBD1 is a possible D gene (8 bases). There are 17 residues in the CDR3. Per the germline V gene, CDR1 is SGHRS and CDR2 is YFSETQ. Trimming removed 4 bases from V and 5 bases from J, with 24 bases in between. CDR3 bases: TGCGCCAGCAGCCCGGGACAGGATTTTCTGGGAGGGGAGACCCAGTACTTC. Protein sequence: CASSPGQDFLGGETQYF.

This clone was seen only once. The chain employs TRBV28 and TRBJ2-7; either TRBD1 or TRBD2 may fit D (5 bases each). Deletions cut 7 bases from V and 2 bases from J, with 21 bases between. CDR1 is MDHEN and CDR2 is SYDVKM in the germline V gene. CDR3 size: 16 residues. CDR3 in amino acids: CASISSAGTHTYEQYF. The CDR3 bases are TGTGCCAGCATCTCCTCCGCCGGGACCCATACCTACGAGCAGTACTTC.

The J gene is TRBJ2-5, the V gene TRBV6-1; TRBD2 matches 7 bases. The CDR3 runs to 15 residues. Trimming removed 0 bases from V and 5 bases from J; junction bases left unmatched: 6. Germline lookup yields CDR1 MNHNS and CDR2 SASEGT. The CDR3: CASSEALGGGETQYF. The CDR3 bases are TGTGCCAGCAGTGAAGCGCTCGGGGGAGGGGAGACCCAGTACTTC.

The J gene is TRBJ1-2, the V gene TRBV5-1; D call uncertain. Germline V gene lookup returns CDR1 SGHRS and CDR2 YFSETQ. Trimming took 5 bases from V and 3 from J, leaving 11 bases between them. CDR3 length: 13 amino acids. The CDR3 loop reads CASSDVRYYGYTF. In DNA, the CDR3 is TGCGCCAGCAGTGATGTCCGATACTATGGCTACACCTTC. Full variable domain (rest looked up from reference TRBV5-1 and TRBJ1-2): KAGVTQTPRYLIKTRGQQVTLSCSPISGHRSVSWYQQTPGQGLQFLFEYFSETQRNKGNFPGRFSGRQFSNSRSEMNVSTLELGDSALYLCASSDVRYYGYTFGSGTRLTVV.

The chain is built from TRBV2 and TRBJ2-3; 9 bases match TRBD1. Germline CDR1 and CDR2: SNHLY and FYNNEI. The CDR3 consists of 14 residues. V trimming: 8 bases; J trimming: 2 bases; junction bases outside the gene matches: 5. CDR3 DNA: TGTGCCAGCCTTAGGGACAGGGCCACAGATACGCAGTATTTT. Encoded protein: CASLRDRATDTQYF. Combining the CDR3 with reference TRBV2 and TRBJ2-3 gives the whole variable domain EPEVTQTPSHQVTQMGQEVILRCVPISNHLYFYWYRQILGQKVEFLVSFYNNEISEKSEIFDDQFSVERPDGSNFTLKIRSTKLEDSAMYFCASLRDRATDTQYFGPGTRLTVL.

The rearrangement uses TRBV7-7 and TRBJ2-7; no definite D call. CDR3 length: 11 amino acids. The germline V gene has CDR1 SSHAT and CDR2 FNYEAQ (reference sequence). With 5 bases removed from V and 2 bases from J, the gap between germline ends came to 4 bases. CDR3 sequence reads: CASSPTYEQYF. CDR3 bases: TGTGCCAGCAGCCCGACCTACGAGCAGTACTTC. Based on the CDR3 plus reference TRBV7-7 and TRBJ2-7, the full variable domain is GAGVSQSPRYKVTKRGQDVTLRCDPISSHATLYWYQQALGQGPEFLTYFNYEAQPDKSGLPSDRFSAERPEGSISTLTIQRTEQRDSAMYRCASSPTYEQYFGPGTRLTVT.

CDR3 nucleotide sequence: TGTGCCAGCAGCGTCGGACTAGCGGGAGGACTCCAAGAGACCCAGTACTTC. This codes for CASSVGLAGGLQETQYF. This chain connects TRBV9 to TRBJ2-5; TRBD2 matches at 14 bases. The CDR3 spans 17 residues. J was trimmed by 1 base and V by 2 bases; bases with no gene match: 4. Germline V gives CDR1 SGDLS, CDR2 YYNGEE. The entire variable domain, with the rest obtained from reference TRBV9 and TRBJ2-5, is as follows: DSGVTQTPKHLITATGQRVTLRCSPRSGDLSVYWYQQSLDQGLQFLIQYYNGEERAKGNILERFSAQQFPDLHSELNLSSLELGDSALYFCASSVGLAGGLQETQYFGPGTRLLVL.

The rearrangement links TRBV18 to TRBJ2-7; D not resolved. V was pared by 2 bases and J by 0 bases, with 11 bases between. In germline, CDR1 is KGHSH, CDR2 LQKENI. The CDR3 totals 15 residues. The CDR3 bases are TGTGCCAGCTCACCAAGGCTTATCCCCTCCTACGAGCAGTACTTC. Its protein product is CASSPRLIPSYEQYF.